These 26 T cell receptor beta chains share one sample of origin, sequenced in a study of CD8 T cells in Susac syndrome. RNA in amounts of roughly 0.5 to 1 ug was reverse transcribed with random hexamers. TCRdb reprocessed the immunoSEQ multiplex PCR reads with MiXCR, giving one entry per CDR3 protein. The sample lists over 200,000 distinct CDR3 sequences; approximately 95% were seen once. Sequencing input: CD4+ T cells from PBMCs. The source of these receptors is a human donor with multiple sclerosis.

The chain combines TRBV20-1 with TRBJ1-2; the D is unclear. The CDR3 is made up of 13 amino acids. V was clipped by 0 bases and J by 0 bases, with 5 bases between them. Looked up from germline, CDR1 is DFQATT and CDR2 is SNEGSKA (reference sequence). The CDR3 protein is CSARDSSNYGYTF. The CDR3 DNA follows: TGCAGTGCTAGAGACAGTTCTAACTATGGCTACACCTTC.

The gene calls are TRBV4-2 and TRBJ1-2, with 7 nucleotides matching TRBD1. V lost 6 bases, J lost 6 bases, and 10 bases stayed unmatched. Per germline, CDR1 LGHNA and CDR2 YNFKEQ. CDR3 length equals 14 residues. CDR3 nucleotides: TGTGCCAGCAGAAGTGGGACAGACTATGATGGCTACACCTTC. Its protein is CASRSGTDYDGYTF.

The V gene is TRBV15, the J gene TRBJ1-5, with D hard to call. The V gene's germline CDR1 is LNHNV and CDR2 YYDKDF (reference sequence). The CDR3 is 14 amino acids. V shed 8 bases and J shed 7 bases, with 18 bases lying between them. The CDR3 is CATSPIDRPQPQHF. In nucleotides, the CDR3 is TGTGCCACCTCCCCGATCGATCGTCCCCAGCCCCAGCATTTT.

V gene TRBV12-3 or TRBV12-4 combines with J gene TRBJ2-3; 12 positions match TRBD2. The CDR3 consists of 18 residues. Trimming at V came to 7 bases and at J to 2 bases, leaving 13 bases not matched to a gene. The DNA for the CDR3 is TGTGCCAGCAACCCGGCCCCAGGACTAGCGGGATTCACAGATACGCAGTATTTT. Its protein product is CASNPAPGLAGFTDTQYF.

The chain uses TRBV20-1 and TRBJ1-3; tentative D call: TRBD1 (5 bases). The ends were cut back, 2 bases at V and 2 bases at J, with 10 bases in the middle. The CDR3 sequence is 14 residues long. The germline V gene encodes CDR1 DFQATT and CDR2 SNEGSKA (reference sequence). Here the CDR3 DNA reads TGCAGTGCTAGATCGGGGGGGACTGGAAACACCATATATTTT. Translated, it gives CSARSGGTGNTIYF.

The chain couples TRBV9 to TRBJ2-1, with 7 bases lining up with TRBD1. V was pared by 2 bases and J by 2 bases, with 4 bases of the junction left unmatched. The CDR3 length is 15 residues. Per germline, CDR1 SGDLS and CDR2 YYNGEE. CDR3 in amino acids: CASSVVGTAYNEQFF. In nucleotides, the CDR3 is TGTGCCAGCAGCGTTGTGGGGACAGCCTACAATGAGCAGTTCTTC. Supplemented by reference TRBV9 and TRBJ2-1, the full variable domain reads DSGVTQTPKHLITATGQRVTLRCSPRSGDLSVYWYQQSLDQGLQFLIQYYNGEERAKGNILERFSAQQFPDLHSELNLSSLELGDSALYFCASSVVGTAYNEQFFGPGTRLTVL.

The chain carries TRBV6-1 and TRBJ1-6; TRBD1 might be the D (5 bases). The CDR3 length is 15 residues. Trimming pared 3 bases from V and 6 bases from J, leaving 12 bases between. The germline gives CDR1 MNHNS, CDR2 SASEGT. As DNA, the CDR3 is TGTGCCAGCAGTGAGTGGGAACAGGCTAATTCACCCCTCCACTTT. Translating gives CASSEWEQANSPLHF.

The chain links TRBV29-1 to TRBJ2-5; D gene unclear. V lost 5 bases, J lost 2 bases, and 6 bases lay in between. In germline, CDR1 is SQVTM, CDR2 ANQGSEA. This CDR3 has 11 residues. The CDR3 nucleotides are TGCAGCGTTAACAGACAAGAGACCCAGTACTTC. Translated, it gives CSVNRQETQYF.

The gene calls are TRBV29-1 and TRBJ1-2; perhaps TRBD1 as D (6 bases). The CDR3 spans 14 residues. V lost 7 bases and J lost 7, with 22 bases in between. Germline V gene data show CDR1 as SQVTM and CDR2 as ANQGSEA. CDR3 DNA: TGCAGCGCCGTCTCACGGGGGCCCGGTGGTGGCTACACCTTC. Its protein is CSAVSRGPGGGYTF.

The rearrangement uses TRBV20-1 and TRBJ2-7; 8 bases are a match to TRBD1. V lost 3 bases to trimming and J lost 3 bases; unmatched junction nucleotides: 10. This CDR3 spans 15 amino acids. Germline CDR1 reads DFQATT; CDR2 reads SNEGSKA (reference sequence). The CDR3 nucleotides are TGCAGTGCTAGTGGCTGGACAGGGAATCGCTACGAGCAGTACTTC. It codes for CSASGWTGNRYEQYF.

This sequence joins TRBV7-2 and TRBJ1-6, with D unclear. The CDR3 runs 16 residues. Per germline, CDR1 SGHTA and CDR2 FQGNSA. Trimming took off 0 bases at V and 9 bases at J, with 15 bases between the two ends. The chain's CDR3 is CASSLAGSGAGSPLHF. The CDR3 bases are TGTGCCAGCAGCTTAGCGGGGTCCGGAGCGGGTTCACCCCTCCACTTT.

The V call is TRBV7-9, the J call TRBJ1-1; D possibly corresponds to TRBD1 (6 bases). CDR3 size: 17 residues. Germline loops: CDR1 SEHNR, CDR2 FQNEAQ (reference sequence). V lost 1 base to trimming and J lost 1 base, with 16 bases between them. The CDR3 is CASSLDSWGRGNTEAFF. The DNA for the CDR3 is TGTGCCAGCAGCTTAGACTCCTGGGGGCGTGGGAACACTGAAGCTTTCTTT.

The rearrangement joins TRBV19 to TRBJ1-5; D not certain. Trimming took off 7 bases at V and 6 bases at J, with 19 bases between the two ends. The germline CDR1 and CDR2 sequences are LNHDA and SQIVND (reference sequence). This CDR3 has 15 amino acids. As DNA, the CDR3 is TGTGCCAGTACCCTATTTCCGGGGTCGGGTCAGCCCCAGCATTTT. It translates to CASTLFPGSGQPQHF.

This clonotype was seen just once. This chain links TRBV5-6 with TRBJ1-2; D gene uncertain. V lost 2 bases and J lost 2, with 10 bases in between. Looked up from germline, CDR1 is SGHDT and CDR2 is YYEEEE. The CDR3 has 14 residues. CDR3 sequence: CASSLPSVNYGYTF. In DNA, the CDR3 is TGTGCCAGCAGCTTACCGTCAGTCAACTATGGCTACACCTTC.

This chain joins TRBV6-5 and TRBJ2-4; D gene ambiguous. Per germline, CDR1 MNHEY and CDR2 SVGAGI. The CDR3 is 14 amino acids. Trimming cost V 6 bases and J 0 bases, with 9 bases left between them. CDR3 sequence (DNA): TGTGCCAGCAGCTCTGCCCTAGCCAAAAACATTCAGTACTTC. It yields the protein CASSSALAKNIQYF.

The chain uses TRBV25-1 and TRBJ1-1, with TRBD1 matching 7 bases. J gave up 3 bases and V 8 bases, and 12 bases lay outside the gene matches. The CDR3 extends over 15 amino acids. Germline values: CDR1 MGHDK, CDR2 SYGVNS. DNA for the CDR3: TGTGCCAGCGGCGAGACAGGGATATTCGACACTGAAGCTTTCTTT. This translates into CASGETGIFDTEAFF.

The chain couples TRBV9 to TRBJ1-1; 9 nucleotides line up with TRBD1. Germline CDR1 reads SGDLS; CDR2 reads YYNGEE. This CDR3 is built from 16 residues. V shed 0 bases and J 4 bases; nucleotides not matched to a gene: 7. The CDR3 protein is CASSVDGTGQGTEAFF. Written as DNA, the CDR3 is TGTGCCAGCAGCGTAGACGGGACAGGGCAAGGCACTGAAGCTTTCTTT.

Only one count was recorded for this clonotype. The chain joins TRBV5-1 to TRBJ2-7, with a tentative D call TRBD2 (5 bases). Germline CDR1 SGHRS, CDR2 YFSETQ. V shed 0 bases and J shed 0 bases, with 10 bases lying between them. The CDR3 has 15 amino acids. This CDR3 is CASSLERAYSYEQYF. Written as DNA, the CDR3 is TGCGCCAGCAGCTTGGAGAGGGCCTACTCCTACGAGCAGTACTTC. Filled out from reference TRBV5-1 and TRBJ2-7, the complete variable domain reads KAGVTQTPRYLIKTRGQQVTLSCSPISGHRSVSWYQQTPGQGLQFLFEYFSETQRNKGNFPGRFSGRQFSNSRSEMNVSTLELGDSALYLCASSLERAYSYEQYFGPGTRLTVT.

The genes are TRBV20-1 and TRBJ1-5; D is ambiguous. This CDR3 contains 14 residues. CDR1 is DFQATT, CDR2 SNEGSKA, per germline (reference sequence). V lost 0 bases, J lost 5 bases, and 11 bases lay in between. This CDR3 reads CSARDRQSYQPQHF. The CDR3 DNA sequence: TGCAGTGCTAGAGATAGGCAGTCTTATCAGCCCCAGCATTTT.

The CDR3 DNA is TGCAGTGCACCAGACAGGCAAGAGACCCAGTACTTC. It encodes CSAPDRQETQYF. This chain uses TRBV20-1 with TRBJ2-5; possible D gene TRBD1, 6 bases. Trimming cost V 6 bases and J 2 bases, with 10 bases left between them. CDR1 and CDR2 from the germline V gene are DFQATT and SNEGSKA (reference sequence). This CDR3 region has 12 residues.

This clonotype was observed a single time. V is TRBV6-5 and J is TRBJ1-6; 10 bases agree with TRBD1. Germline V gives CDR1 MNHEY, CDR2 SVGAGI. Trimming removed 0 bases from V and 8 bases from J; junction bases left unmatched: 7. The CDR3 covers 17 residues. DNA of the CDR3: TGTGCCAGCAGTTACTCGAAAGGGACAGGGGTCGATTCACCCCTCCACTTT. It specifies CASSYSKGTGVDSPLHF.

V gene TRBV7-2 combines with J gene TRBJ1-4, with a tentative D call TRBD1 (5 bases). In germline, CDR1 is SGHTA, CDR2 FQGNSA. The ends were cut back, 5 bases at V and 6 bases at J, with 13 bases in the middle. CDR3 length: 14 residues. The CDR3 DNA is TGTGCCAGCAGCCGATGGGGCGGGGATGAAAAACTGTTTTTT. Translated, it gives CASSRWGGDEKLFF.

V and J are TRBV7-9 and TRBJ2-5, with a tentative D call TRBD2 (6 bases). The CDR3 runs 13 residues. V lost 5 bases to trimming and J lost 4 bases, with 11 bases between them. From germline, CDR1 is SEHNR and CDR2 FQNEAQ (reference sequence). The CDR3 DNA reads TGTGCCAGCAGCAAGGGACTGGGAGAGACCCAGTACTTC. The encoded protein is CASSKGLGETQYF.

V is TRBV7-9 and J is TRBJ1-1; D perhaps matches TRBD1 (5 bases). Germline V gives CDR1 SEHNR, CDR2 FQNEAQ (reference sequence). The CDR3 spans 10 residues. V gave up 9 bases and J gave up 9 bases, with 11 bases separating them. The CDR3 sequence is CASSGAQAFF. DNA for the CDR3: TGTGCCAGTAGTGGGGCCCAAGCTTTCTTT.

The V call is TRBV3-1, the J call TRBJ2-1; a weak D match, TRBD2 (5 bases). CDR1 and CDR2 from the germline V gene are LGHDT and YNNKEL (reference sequence). CDR3 length: 13 amino acids. Trimming removed 6 bases from V and 7 bases from J, with 13 bases in between. CDR3 in DNA: TGTGCCAGCAGTCCAAGGGAGAAGAATGAGCAGTTCTTC. Translated, it gives CASSPREKNEQFF.

The chain couples TRBV10-3 to TRBJ2-1; 12 positions agree with TRBD2. Trimming removed 8 bases from V and 15 bases from J; junction bases left unmatched: 2. The CDR3 consists of 10 residues. Germline V CDR1 and CDR2: ENHRY, SYGVKD. The CDR3 region is CAIGGLAGFF. In nucleotides, the CDR3 is TGTGCCATCGGGGGACTAGCGGGGTTCTTC.